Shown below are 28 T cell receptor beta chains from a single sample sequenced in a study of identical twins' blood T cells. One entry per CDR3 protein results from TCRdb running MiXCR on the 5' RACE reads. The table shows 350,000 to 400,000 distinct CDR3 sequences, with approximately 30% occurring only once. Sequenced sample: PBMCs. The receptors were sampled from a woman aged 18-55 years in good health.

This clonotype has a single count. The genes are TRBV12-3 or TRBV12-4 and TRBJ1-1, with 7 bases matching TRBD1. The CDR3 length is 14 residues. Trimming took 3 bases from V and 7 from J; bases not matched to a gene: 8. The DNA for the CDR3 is TGTGCCAGCAGTTTCGACAGGGAAATTTTTGAAGCTTTCTTT. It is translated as CASSFDREIFEAFF.

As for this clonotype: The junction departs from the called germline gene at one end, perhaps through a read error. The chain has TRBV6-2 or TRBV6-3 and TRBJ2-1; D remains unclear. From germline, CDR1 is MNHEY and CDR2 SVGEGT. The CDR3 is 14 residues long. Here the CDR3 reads CATKVRTAFNEQSF. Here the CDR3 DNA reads TGTGCCACCAAGGTGAGGACCGCCTTCAATGAGCAGTCCTTC.

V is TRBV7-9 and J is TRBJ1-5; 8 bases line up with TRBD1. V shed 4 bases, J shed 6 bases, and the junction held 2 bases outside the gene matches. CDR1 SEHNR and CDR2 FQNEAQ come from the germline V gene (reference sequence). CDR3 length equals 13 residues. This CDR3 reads CASSSGGGQPQHF. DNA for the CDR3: TGTGCCAGCAGCTCAGGGGGCGGTCAGCCCCAGCATTTT.

The chain's CDR3 is CASHISQSNQPQHF. CDR3 in DNA: TGTGCCAGCCACATCTCGCAGAGCAATCAGCCCCAGCATTTT. The chain recombines TRBV28 with TRBJ1-5; no firm D call. The CDR3 is 14 amino acids. The ends were cut back, 8 bases at V and 1 base at J, with 12 bases in the middle. Germline-derived CDR1 and CDR2 are MDHEN and SYDVKM.

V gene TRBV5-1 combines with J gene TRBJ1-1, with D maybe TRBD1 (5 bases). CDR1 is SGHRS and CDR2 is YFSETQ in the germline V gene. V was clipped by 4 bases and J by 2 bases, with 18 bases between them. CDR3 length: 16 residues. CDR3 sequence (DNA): TGCGCCAGCAGCCCGGGGGGTACGACGCAAAACACTGAAGCTTTCTTT. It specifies CASSPGGTTQNTEAFF.

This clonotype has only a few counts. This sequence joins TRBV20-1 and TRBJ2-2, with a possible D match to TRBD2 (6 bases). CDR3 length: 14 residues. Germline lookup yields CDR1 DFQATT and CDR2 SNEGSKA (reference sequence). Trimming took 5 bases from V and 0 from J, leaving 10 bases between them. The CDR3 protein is CSALPGANTGELFF. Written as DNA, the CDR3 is TGCAGTGCTCTTCCGGGGGCGAACACCGGGGAGCTGTTTTTT.

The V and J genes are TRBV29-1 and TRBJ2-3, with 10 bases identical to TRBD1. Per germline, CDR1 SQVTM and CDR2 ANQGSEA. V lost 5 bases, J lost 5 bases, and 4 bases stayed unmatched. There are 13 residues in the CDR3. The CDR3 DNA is TGCAGCGTTTTTGGGACAGGGGAAGATACGCAGTATTTT. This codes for CSVFGTGEDTQYF.

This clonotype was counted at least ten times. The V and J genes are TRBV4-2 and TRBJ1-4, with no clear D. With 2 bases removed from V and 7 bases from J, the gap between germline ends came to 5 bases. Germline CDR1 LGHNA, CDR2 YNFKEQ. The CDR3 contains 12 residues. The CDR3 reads CASSQLGEKLFF. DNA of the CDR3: TGTGCCAGCAGCCAATTGGGTGAAAAACTGTTTTTT.

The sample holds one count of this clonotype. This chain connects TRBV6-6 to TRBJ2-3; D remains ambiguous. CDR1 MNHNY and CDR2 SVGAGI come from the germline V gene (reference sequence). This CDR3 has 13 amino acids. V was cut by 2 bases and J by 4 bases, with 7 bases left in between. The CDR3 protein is CASSYRRADTQYF. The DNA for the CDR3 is TGTGCCAGCAGTTACAGAAGAGCAGATACGCAGTATTTT.

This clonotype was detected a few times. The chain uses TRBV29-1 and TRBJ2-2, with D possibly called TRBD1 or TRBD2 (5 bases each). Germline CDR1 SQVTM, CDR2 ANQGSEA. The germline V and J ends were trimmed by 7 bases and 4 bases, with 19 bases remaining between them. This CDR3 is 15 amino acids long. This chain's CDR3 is CSARERGDGTGELFF. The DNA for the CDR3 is TGCAGCGCTAGAGAACGGGGCGATGGCACCGGGGAGCTGTTTTTT.

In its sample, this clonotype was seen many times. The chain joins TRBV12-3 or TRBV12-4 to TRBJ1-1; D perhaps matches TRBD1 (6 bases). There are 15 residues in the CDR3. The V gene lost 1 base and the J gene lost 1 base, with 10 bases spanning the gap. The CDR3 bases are TGTGCCAGCAGTTTAGGGGCGGGACAGAACACTGAAGCTTTCTTT. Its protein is CASSLGAGQNTEAFF.

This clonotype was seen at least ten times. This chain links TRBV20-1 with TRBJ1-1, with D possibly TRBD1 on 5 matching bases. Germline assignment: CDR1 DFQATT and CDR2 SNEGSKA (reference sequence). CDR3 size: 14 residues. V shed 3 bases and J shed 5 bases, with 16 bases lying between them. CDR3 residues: CSASDGHLRTEAFF. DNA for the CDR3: TGCAGTGCTAGCGACGGACACCTGAGGACTGAAGCTTTCTTT.

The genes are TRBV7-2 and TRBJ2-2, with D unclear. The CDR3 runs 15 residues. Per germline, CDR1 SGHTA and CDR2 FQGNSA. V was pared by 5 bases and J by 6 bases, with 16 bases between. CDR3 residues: CASSPLAGAPGELFF. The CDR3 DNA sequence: TGTGCCAGCAGCCCTTTAGCTGGAGCACCCGGGGAGCTGTTTTTT.

For the CDR3, the DNA is TGCAGTGCTAGCATAGGGGCCGACAATGAGCAGTTCTTC. Amino acid sequence: CSASIGADNEQFF. The gene calls are TRBV20-1 and TRBJ2-1; weak D call: TRBD1 (5 bases). Germline assignment: CDR1 DFQATT and CDR2 SNEGSKA (reference sequence). The germline V and J ends were trimmed by 3 bases and 5 bases, with 11 bases remaining between them. The CDR3 is 13 amino acids.

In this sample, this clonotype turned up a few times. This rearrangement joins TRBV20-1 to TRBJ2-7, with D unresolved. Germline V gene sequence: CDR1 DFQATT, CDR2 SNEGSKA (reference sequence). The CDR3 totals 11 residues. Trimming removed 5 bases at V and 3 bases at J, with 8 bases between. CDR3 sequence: CSAGQIYEQYF. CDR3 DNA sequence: TGCAGTGCTGGCCAGATCTACGAGCAGTACTTC.

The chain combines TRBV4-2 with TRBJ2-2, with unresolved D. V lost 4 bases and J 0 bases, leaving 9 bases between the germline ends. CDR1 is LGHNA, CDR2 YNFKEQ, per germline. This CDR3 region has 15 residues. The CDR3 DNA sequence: TGTGCCAGCAGCCGCAGCCATACGAACACCGGGGAGCTGTTTTTT. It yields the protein CASSRSHTNTGELFF.

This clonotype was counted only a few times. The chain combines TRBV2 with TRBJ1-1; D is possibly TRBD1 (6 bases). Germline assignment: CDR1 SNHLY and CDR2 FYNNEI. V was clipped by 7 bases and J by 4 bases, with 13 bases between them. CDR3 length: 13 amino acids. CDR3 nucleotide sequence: TGTGCCAGCACCCAAGAGGGGGTCACTGAAGCTTTCTTT. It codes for CASTQEGVTEAFF. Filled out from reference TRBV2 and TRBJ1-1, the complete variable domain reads EPEVTQTPSHQVTQMGQEVILRCVPISNHLYFYWYRQILGQKVEFLVSFYNNEISEKSEIFDDQFSVERPDGSNFTLKIRSTKLEDSAMYFCASTQEGVTEAFFGQGTRLTVV.

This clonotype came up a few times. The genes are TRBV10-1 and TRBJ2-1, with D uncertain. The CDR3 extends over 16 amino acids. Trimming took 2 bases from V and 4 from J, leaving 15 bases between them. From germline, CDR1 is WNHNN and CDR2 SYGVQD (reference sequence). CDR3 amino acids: CASSESSIEVYNEQFF. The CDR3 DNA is TGCGCCAGCAGTGAGAGTTCGATAGAGGTATACAATGAGCAGTTCTTC.

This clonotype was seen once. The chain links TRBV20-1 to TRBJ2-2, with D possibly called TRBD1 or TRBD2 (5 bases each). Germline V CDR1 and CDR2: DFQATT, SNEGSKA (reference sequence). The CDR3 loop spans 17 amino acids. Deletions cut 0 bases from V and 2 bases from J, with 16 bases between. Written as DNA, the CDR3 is TGCAGTGCTAGAGAACCTGGGGGAACCAGAAACACCGGGGAGCTGTTTTTT. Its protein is CSAREPGGTRNTGELFF.

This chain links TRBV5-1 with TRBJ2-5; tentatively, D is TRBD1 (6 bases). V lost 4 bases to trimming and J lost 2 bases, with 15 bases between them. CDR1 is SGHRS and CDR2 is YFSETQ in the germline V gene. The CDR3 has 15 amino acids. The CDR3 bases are TGCGCCAGCAGCCTCCACCTTAGGGGGCAAGAGACCCAGTACTTC. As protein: CASSLHLRGQETQYF.

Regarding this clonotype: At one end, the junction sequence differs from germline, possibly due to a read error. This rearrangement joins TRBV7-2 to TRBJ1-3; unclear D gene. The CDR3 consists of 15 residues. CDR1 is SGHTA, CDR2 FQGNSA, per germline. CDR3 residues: CASSSRPNSGNAIYF. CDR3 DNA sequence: TGTGCCAGCAGTTCCCGTCCCAACTCTGGAAACGCCATATATTTT. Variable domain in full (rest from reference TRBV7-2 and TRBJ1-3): GAGVSQSPSNKVTEKGKDVELRCDPISGHTALYWYRQSLGQGLEFLIYFQGNSAPDKSGLPSDRFSAERTGGSVSTLTIQRTQQEDSAVYLCASSSRPNSGNAIYFGEGSWLTVV.

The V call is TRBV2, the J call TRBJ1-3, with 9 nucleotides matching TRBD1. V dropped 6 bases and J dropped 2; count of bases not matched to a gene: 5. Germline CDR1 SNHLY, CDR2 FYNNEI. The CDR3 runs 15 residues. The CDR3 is CASRHRQGAGNTIYF. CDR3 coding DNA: TGTGCCAGCAGACATCGACAGGGGGCTGGAAACACCATATATTTT.

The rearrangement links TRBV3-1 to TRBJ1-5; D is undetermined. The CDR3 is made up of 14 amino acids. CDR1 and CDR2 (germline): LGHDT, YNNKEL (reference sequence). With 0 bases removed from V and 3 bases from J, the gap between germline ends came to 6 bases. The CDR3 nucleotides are TGTGCCAGCAGCCAAGACAGGTCCAATCAGCCCCAGCATTTT. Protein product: CASSQDRSNQPQHF.

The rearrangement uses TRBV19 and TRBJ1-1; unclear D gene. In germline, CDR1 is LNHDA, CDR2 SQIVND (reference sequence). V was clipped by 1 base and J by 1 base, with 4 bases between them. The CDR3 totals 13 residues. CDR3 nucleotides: TGTGCCAGTAGTATAGCTAAGAACACTGAAGCTTTCTTT. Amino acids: CASSIAKNTEAFF.

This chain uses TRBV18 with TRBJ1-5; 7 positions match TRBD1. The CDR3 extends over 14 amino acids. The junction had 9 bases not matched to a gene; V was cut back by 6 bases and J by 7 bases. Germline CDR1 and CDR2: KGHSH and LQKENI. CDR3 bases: TGTGCCAGCTCCTACGGACAGGACCGGCAGCCCCAGCATTTT. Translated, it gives CASSYGQDRQPQHF. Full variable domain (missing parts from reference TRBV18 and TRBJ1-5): NAGVMQNPRHLVRRRGQEARLRCSPMKGHSHVYWYRQLPEEGLKFMVYLQKENIIDESGMPKERFSAEFPKEGPSILRIQQVVRGDSAAYFCASSYGQDRQPQHFGDGTRLSIL.

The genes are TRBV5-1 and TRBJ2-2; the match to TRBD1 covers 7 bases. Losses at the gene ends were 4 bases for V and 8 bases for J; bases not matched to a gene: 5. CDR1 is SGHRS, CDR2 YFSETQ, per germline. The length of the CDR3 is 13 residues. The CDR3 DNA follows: TGCGCCAGCAGCGAGGGGGCGCGAGGGGAGCTGTTTTTT. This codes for CASSEGARGELFF.

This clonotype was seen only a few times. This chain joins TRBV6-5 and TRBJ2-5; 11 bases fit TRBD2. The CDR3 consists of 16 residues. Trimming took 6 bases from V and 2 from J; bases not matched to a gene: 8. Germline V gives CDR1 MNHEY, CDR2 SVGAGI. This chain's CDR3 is CASSPPTSGIQETQYF. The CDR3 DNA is TGTGCCAGCAGCCCACCGACTAGCGGGATACAAGAGACCCAGTACTTC.

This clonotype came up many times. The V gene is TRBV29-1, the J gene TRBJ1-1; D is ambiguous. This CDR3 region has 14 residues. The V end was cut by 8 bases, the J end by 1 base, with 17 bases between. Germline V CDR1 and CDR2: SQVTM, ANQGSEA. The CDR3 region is CSMTPGPGNTEAFF. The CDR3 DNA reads TGCAGCATGACCCCGGGTCCAGGGAACACTGAAGCTTTCTTT.